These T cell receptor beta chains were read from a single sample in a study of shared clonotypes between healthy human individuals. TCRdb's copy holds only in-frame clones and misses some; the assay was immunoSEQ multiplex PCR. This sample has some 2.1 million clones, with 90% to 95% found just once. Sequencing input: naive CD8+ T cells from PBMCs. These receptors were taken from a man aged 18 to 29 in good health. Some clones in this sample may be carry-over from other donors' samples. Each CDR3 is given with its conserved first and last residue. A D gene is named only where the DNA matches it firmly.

TGTGCCAGTAGTATAGATCCAGGGGCAAATACGCAGTATTTT	CASSIDPGANTQYF	NA	TRBV19	TRBJ2-3
TGTGCCACCAGCACCGCTAGGAACTATGGCTACACCTTC	CATSTARNYGYTF	NA	TRBV15	TRBJ1-2
TGTGCCAGCAGCTTGGTAAGACGGTACACTGAAGCTTTCTTT	CASSLVRRYTEAFF	NA	TRBV5-6	TRBJ1-1
TGTGCCAGCAACCTTGGACTAGCGGGAGGGGTCGAGCAGTACTTC	CASNLGLAGGVEQYF	TRBD2	TRBV5-8	TRBJ2-7
TGTGCCAGCAGTGAAAGTGGGGGACAGGGGTCCTACGAGCAGTACTTC	CASSESGGQGSYEQYF	TRBD1	TRBV6-1	TRBJ2-7
TGTGCCAGCAGCAGACCGGGACAGGGGGTGGGCACTGAAGCTTTCTTT	CASSRPGQGVGTEAFF	TRBD1	TRBV14	TRBJ1-1
TGCAGCTTCCGGGGGCGGACGAACACCGGGGAGCTGTTTTTT	CSFRGRTNTGELFF	NA	TRBV29-1	TRBJ2-2
TGTGCCAGCAGTGAAGCGCTTCCGGACGGTGGGGAGACCCAGTACTTC	CASSEALPDGGETQYF	NA	TRBV2	TRBJ2-5
TGCAGCTGGCGAGGGGTCCTAACAGAAAGCTCCTACAATGAGCAGTTCTTC	CSWRGVLTESSYNEQFF	NA	TRBV29-1	TRBJ2-1
TGCGCCAGTAGCGAGTCCTACAATGAGCAGTTCTTC	CASSESYNEQFF	NA	TRBV4-1	TRBJ2-1
TGCGCCAGCAGCATTGGGACTAGCGGGAGCACAGATACGCAGTATTTT	CASSIGTSGSTDTQYF	TRBD2	TRBV5-1	TRBJ2-3
TGTGCCAGCAGCTTAATTCGGGGGGACCTACGGGAGCAGTACTTC	CASSLIRGDLREQYF	TRBD2	TRBV7-6	TRBJ2-7
TGCAGCGCCCGACAATCCCCCTACGAGCAGTACTTC	CSARQSPYEQYF	NA	TRBV29-1	TRBJ2-7
TGTGCCAGCAGCACTAGACAGGGATTAAGTTCCAATGAGCAGTTCTTC	CASSTRQGLSSNEQFF	TRBD1	TRBV7-8	TRBJ2-1
TGTGCCAGCAGTGACTCGGTTACGCGGGAGAGTGGGGACACAGATACGCAGTATTTT	CASSDSVTRESGDTDTQYF	TRBD2	TRBV6-4	TRBJ2-3
TGTGCCAGTAGCTCGGGCCCCGCAGATACGCAGTATTTT	CASSSGPADTQYF	NA	TRBV19	TRBJ2-3
TGTGCCAGCAGCTTACCCGGAAAGGGGGCCTACGAGCAGTACTTC	CASSLPGKGAYEQYF	NA	TRBV7-9	TRBJ2-7
TGTGCCAGCAGTCCCCTGGGCTGGGGGGAAACTGAAGCTTTCTTT	CASSPLGWGETEAFF	NA	TRBV27	TRBJ1-1
TGTGCCAGCAGTTTATCGATCAAAAACACTGAAGCTTTCTTT	CASSLSIKNTEAFF	NA	TRBV27	TRBJ1-1
TGTGCCAGCAGTTTAGGGGCAGGGGGCGATGAGCAGTTCTTC	CASSLGAGGDEQFF	TRBD1	TRBV27	TRBJ2-1
TGTGCCACCAGCAGGCTCAACACTGAAGCTTTCTTT	CATSRLNTEAFF	NA	TRBV15	TRBJ1-1
TGTGCCAGCAGTGACGGCCCCCGACTTACCGGGGAGCTGTTTTTT	CASSDGPRLTGELFF	NA	TRBV25-1	TRBJ2-2
TGTGCCAGCGTTCCCCTAGCCGAACCATCCTACGAGCAGTACTTC	CASVPLAEPSYEQYF	NA	TRBV7-9	TRBJ2-7
TGTGCCAGTATTCCGACAGGGGGTTATGGCTACACCTTC	CASIPTGGYGYTF	TRBD1	TRBV19	TRBJ1-2
TGTGCCAGCAGTCAAACAGCGGATGAGCAGTTCTTC	CASSQTADEQFF	NA	TRBV11-2	TRBJ2-1
TGCAGCGGAAGACAGGGACCTGAAGCTTTCTTT	CSGRQGPEAFF	TRBD1	TRBV29-1	TRBJ1-1
TGTGCCAGCAGTTCCCCCCGAAGCTCCTACGAGCAGTACTTC	CASSSPRSSYEQYF	NA	TRBV27	TRBJ2-7
TGTGCCAGCAGCTACACCGGGACAGGGGAAGTTGAGCAGTACTTC	CASSYTGTGEVEQYF	TRBD1	TRBV6-1	TRBJ2-7
TGTGCCAGCAGCTCGGACCCCCCGGATACGCAGTATTTT	CASSSDPPDTQYF	NA	TRBV11-2	TRBJ2-3
TGTGCCAGTAGTTCCTACTACGAGCAGTACTTC	CASSSYYEQYF	NA	TRBV19	TRBJ2-7